This T cell receptor beta chain comes out of a study of T-cell reconstitution after alpha-beta-depleted transplantation in children. The study's findings and limits: Newly produced T cells mostly accounted for T-cell counts and diversity one year post-transplant.

The TCRbeta library was prepared with unique molecular identifiers. One entry per CDR3 protein, called by TCRdb with MiXCR from the PCR reads. The profile shows some 460,000 distinct CDR3 sequences, roughly 16% of them singletons. The V and J ends lost 0 bases and 7 bases respectively, with 10 bases between them. The CDR3 is 13 amino acids. Looked up from germline, CDR1 is SGHRS and CDR2 is YFSETQ. Remarks on this clonotype: No antigen is known for it.

This TCR came from a boy under three years old who had a stem cell transplant for Wiskott-Aldrich syndrome, so the T cells may come from the graft donor. The sequencing used PBMCs, mostly from graft donor cells, collected 360 days after TCRalphabeta/CD19-depleted stem cell transplant. The chain combines TRBV5-1 with TRBJ2-5; D not resolved. The CDR3 loop is CASSLDAERTQYF. DNA of the CDR3: TGCGCCAGCAGCTTGGACGCCGAGAGGACCCAGTACTTC.